This paragraph reports one TCR beta chain. Only a few counts were recorded for this clonotype. Its antigen remains undetermined. One base away there is no much larger clone; base qualities are not given. These data belong to a study of blood T cells in healthy people across ages (dated by TCRdb to between 2015 and 2017). With respect to the entire study: In model experiments, template switching captured roughly one uniquely barcoded TCR beta cDNA molecule for every two T cells. The study measured age-related changes in TCR beta repertoire diversity using deep sequencing normalized with unique cDNA molecular identifiers. Four age groups were formed from the donors: young (average roughly 15 years), middle-aged (approximately 39), aged (under 70) and long-lived (around 82). For two donors (one aged 18 to 29 and one aged 80 or older), the study analyzed two additional independent replicas of 1 million unique cDNA reads from the same blood draw.

Libraries were constructed by 5' RACE. The instrument given in TCRdb is Illumina HiSeq 2500. A second PCR of roughly 7 to 11 cycles was performed with a sample-barcoded 5' primer and a J-beta primer mix. A template-switch 5' adaptor carrying 12 random nucleotides introduced a unique molecular identifier onto each TCR beta cDNA molecule. At least 2.5 million CDR3-containing paired-end reads were obtained from each sample. All of the RNA was converted into first-strand cDNA using the Mint cDNA synthesis kit, with a TRBC-specific oligonucleotide serving as the primer. All cDNA was treated with uracil-DNA glycosylase and then went through a first 18-cycle PCR with the universal primers M1SS and BC2_uni_R. In the original analysis: For normalization, 1 million high-quality reads were randomly selected from each sample, with every read carrying a distinct molecular identifier. Instead of being binned into consensus sequences, reads that shared molecular identifiers were thrown out. MiTCR, set to a Q25 quality threshold and the strictest error-elimination algorithm, was used for CDR3 identification, clonotype clustering and error correction. A nonparametric unseen species model with Euler transformation was used to estimate a lower bound on total TCR beta diversity. Starting from the raw public reads, TCRdb applied fastp trimming at Q25, assembled clones with MiXCR and retained in-frame beta chains. Rows with one shared CDR3 protein collapse into an entry with the most common genes and DNA. None of the V and J calls come from the authors' own analysis; TCRdb made them. A total of about 800,000 distinct CDR3 sequences appear in this sample, 20% to 30% of them only once. The ten largest clonotypes hold 3% to 4% of the sample.

General findings and caveats noted by the study authors: Because the CMV infection status of the donors was unknown, age-related changes in expanded clonotypes may potentially have been confounded. Estimates of total diversity from one million sequenced T cells were regarded as lower bounds and underestimates. Observed TCR beta diversity per million T cells fell roughly linearly with age, and a significant reduction was already apparent by age about 36. Observed TCR beta diversity correlated strongly with the percentage of naive T cells measured by flow cytometry. Compared with the aged group, the long-lived group had more naive CD4+ T cells, fewer expanded clones and increased TCR diversity, suggesting age selection. Conclusive comparison of naive and antigen-experienced compartments was prevented by the profiling of bulk unsorted PBMCs.

Per the germline V gene, SGHRS is the CDR1 and YFSETQ is the CDR2. The CDR3 measures 15 amino acids from cysteine to phenylalanine. The CDR3 DNA has 45 bases and is translated from base 1. V loses 0 bases of germline sequence and J loses 0 bases, and the interval between the two ends is 9 bases. The roughly 39 donors, aged roughly 6 to 100 years, were systemically healthy Caucasian individuals from Russia. Each donor gave approximately 9.4 milliliters of peripheral blood, drawn into EDTA-treated Vacutainer tubes. PBMCs were isolated by Ficoll-Paque density-gradient centrifugation, with at least 7 million obtained per sample. Total RNA, at least 5 micrograms per sample, was extracted from PBMCs with Trizol reagent. Naive CD45RAhigh/CD27high T cell percentages were measured by flow cytometry on a PBMC aliquot from every donor. Another study also made use of these data, one on T cells of mothers and their children. Per the second study: Donors were nine systemically healthy Caucasian individuals: three mothers and their six children. cDNA synthesis used all of the extracted RNA, with 1.5 ug of RNA in each 15 ul reaction. Sample barcodes and 2-4 random nucleotides were added via the M1S primer in the second PCR. More than 8.5 million TCR beta CDR3 reads were obtained from each mother, and several million reads were obtained from each child. In both related and unrelated pairs, thymic selection shapes the output of TCR recombination in a similar way, with inherited differences having only a minor effect. Normalized repertoire overlap was always slightly but never significantly higher in related than unrelated mother-child pairs. No persistent microchimeric T cell clones were detected, at a sensitivity of about 100 clones per million clonotypes. To look for features that set related mother-child pairs apart from unrelated individuals, the researchers ran deep NGS to compare the TCR beta repertoires of mothers and children. The mean age was 40 +/- 4 years for the mothers and approximately 11 +/- 4 years for the children. After adapter ligation with NEBNext reagents, the libraries were sequenced on Illumina HiSeq 2000 with 100+100 nt paired-end reads. To prevent cross-contamination, the mother and child libraries were prepared a month apart and were sequenced in separate runs. For each donor, between 500,000 and 2,000,000 distinct TCR beta clonotypes were identified. Naive TCR beta clonotypes were estimated from low-frequency clonotypes matched to each donor's FACS-determined naive share, without sorting.

Sequencing was done on a sample of blood. This sequence was found in a boy aged 5-17 years in good health. The chain employs TRBV5-1 and TRBJ1-2; no D gene is confidently identified. The CDR3 has the sequence CASSLEPRANYGYTF. The DNA sequence is as follows: TGCGCCAGCAGCTTGGAACCAAGAGCTAACTATGGCTACACCTTC.